This T cell receptor beta chain was sequenced for a study of T cells in Graves' hyperthyroidism and ophthalmopathy. CDR1 GTSNPN and CDR2 SVGIG come from the germline V gene (reference sequence). This CDR3 contains 15 residues. Deletions cut 1 base from V and 4 bases from J, with 14 bases between. Uncontrolled infection, other autoimmune disease, pregnancy and lactation each barred patients from inclusion. PBMCs came from more than 9.5 ml fresh peripheral blood. This clonotype appeared many times. The target antigen is unknown. Amplification of TCR beta CDR3 regions was performed using RNA transcripts as template. HTBI primers were used for first-round RT-PCR of the TCR CDR3. MiXCR, applied by TCRdb to the multiplex PCR reads, yields one record per CDR3 protein. This table has under 350,000 distinct CDR3 sequences, 21% appearing once. Study observations and caveats: The authors' 13 V-J model separated ophthalmopathy from stable hyperthyroidism.

The rearrangement uses TRBV30 and TRBJ1-5, with no clear D. This receptor was taken from a woman between 45 and 65 years old with Graves' hyperthyroidism. Sequenced sample: blood. This CDR3 reads CAWSASRIGNQPQHF. Written as DNA, the CDR3 is TGTGCCTGGAGTGCGTCCAGGATAGGGAATCAGCCCCAGCATTTT. The full variable domain, completed using reference TRBV30 and TRBJ1-5, is SQTIHQWPATLVQPVGSPLSLECTVEGTSNPNLYWYRQAAGRGLQLLFYSVGIGQISSEVPQNLSASRPQDRQFILSSKKLLLSDSGFYLCAWSASRIGNQPQHFGDGTRLSIL.